Each of the 15 T cell receptor beta chains below was sequenced from the same sample in a study of T cells after yellow fever vaccination. A single record per CDR3 protein comes from TCRdb applying MiXCR to the 5' RACE reads. Among 500,000 to 650,000 distinct CDR3 sequences listed, 9% to 15% were seen once. The starting material was PBMCs, obtained on the day of the yellow fever booster vaccination. The origin of the receptors is a man younger than 40 who received the YFV17D yellow fever vaccine.

V is TRBV6-5 and J is TRBJ1-5; unclear D gene. The ends were cut back, 4 bases at V and 9 bases at J, with 19 bases in the middle. Looked up from germline, CDR1 is MNHEY and CDR2 is SVGAGI. The CDR3 is 15 residues long. The CDR3 here is CASSSGRSQDWPQHF. Written as DNA, the CDR3 is TGTGCCAGCAGTTCAGGCAGGTCCCAAGATTGGCCCCAGCATTTT.

This clonotype was counted only a few times. J is TRBJ1-5 and V is TRBV5-1; a weak D match, TRBD1 (5 bases). The CDR3 extends over 14 amino acids. The V gene lost 2 bases and the J gene lost 5 bases, with 11 bases spanning the gap. Germline V gene sequence: CDR1 SGHRS, CDR2 YFSETQ. CDR3 nucleotide sequence: TGCGCCAGCAGCTTTGCGGGAGGGGATCAGCCCCAGCATTTT. Protein sequence: CASSFAGGDQPQHF.

The chain links TRBV29-1 to TRBJ2-5, with a possible D match to TRBD1 (6 bases). The germline V gene has CDR1 SQVTM and CDR2 ANQGSEA. The CDR3 covers 13 residues. V shed 8 bases and J shed 1 base, with 14 bases lying between them. The CDR3 region has the DNA TGCAGCTGTGGGGGCGGCACCCAAGAGACCCAGTACTTC. This sequence encodes CSCGGGTQETQYF.

At least ten counts were recorded for this clonotype. The CDR3 loop reads CASSQGRRYEQYF. CDR3 in DNA: TGTGCCAGCAGCCAAGGAAGGCGCTACGAGCAGTACTTC. The genes are TRBV3-1 and TRBJ2-7; D gene ambiguous. V was trimmed by 1 base and J by 3 bases, leaving 7 bases between them. The germline gives CDR1 LGHDT, CDR2 YNNKEL (reference sequence). This CDR3 has 13 amino acids.

V is TRBV28 and J is TRBJ2-7, with 14 bases identical to TRBD2. CDR1 and CDR2 (germline): MDHEN, SYDVKM. The V segment lost 6 bases and the J segment 4 bases; nucleotides outside the gene matches: 5. This CDR3 spans 15 amino acids. The CDR3, as DNA: TGTGCCAGCAGCCCTTGGACTAGCGGGAGGTACGAGCAGTACTTC. This codes for CASSPWTSGRYEQYF.

The genes are TRBV3-1 and TRBJ2-7; D is perhaps TRBD2 (5 bases). V shed 3 bases and J shed 4 bases, with 22 bases lying between them. CDR3 length: 17 residues. CDR1 is LGHDT and CDR2 is YNNKEL in the germline V gene (reference sequence). The CDR3 region is CASSHPPWHTRGYEQYF. DNA of the CDR3: TGTGCCAGCAGCCATCCCCCCTGGCACACTCGGGGTTACGAGCAGTACTTC.

This clonotype has more than one count but fewer than ten. CDR3 in DNA: TGTGCCAGCAGTTACAGGGGGCTCTATGGCTACACCTTC. Its protein product is CASSYRGLYGYTF. The chain is built from TRBV6-5 and TRBJ1-2; 7 nucleotides match TRBD1. Trimming took 2 bases from V and 4 from J; bases not matched to a gene: 1. The V gene's germline CDR1 is MNHEY and CDR2 SVGAGI. This CDR3 has 13 amino acids.

The chain couples TRBV12-3 or TRBV12-4 to TRBJ2-5; tentative D call: TRBD2 (5 bases). Deletions cut 1 base from V and 10 bases from J, with 13 bases between. The CDR3 is 13 residues long. CDR3 coding DNA: TGTGCCAGCAGTTTAGAGGGCCCTCGGGACCAGTACTTC. Translating gives CASSLEGPRDQYF.

The V and J genes are TRBV27 and TRBJ2-7, with D perhaps assigned TRBD1 or TRBD2 (5 bases each). CDR1 MNHEY and CDR2 SMNVEV come from the germline V gene (reference sequence). Trimming removed 6 bases from V and 5 bases from J, with 17 bases in between. The CDR3 spans 14 residues. CDR3 protein: CASRPGTIIHEQYF. The CDR3 DNA reads TGTGCCAGCAGGCCTGGGACGATAATCCACGAGCAGTACTTC.

This clonotype was observed at least ten times. The chain couples TRBV7-2 to TRBJ2-3, with 11 bases that match TRBD2. The V gene's germline CDR1 is SGHTA and CDR2 FQGNSA. Losses at the gene ends were 1 base for V and 7 bases for J; bases not matched to a gene: 4. CDR3 length: 15 amino acids. CDR3 nucleotide sequence: TGTGCCAGCAGCTTAGGAGGGACTAGCGGTAATACGCAGTATTTT. Its protein product is CASSLGGTSGNTQYF. Together with reference TRBV7-2 and TRBJ2-3, the CDR3 gives the full variable domain: GAGVSQSPSNKVTEKGKDVELRCDPISGHTALYWYRQSLGQGLEFLIYFQGNSAPDKSGLPSDRFSAERTGGSVSTLTIQRTQQEDSAVYLCASSLGGTSGNTQYFGPGTRLTVL.

The chain carries TRBV10-3 and TRBJ2-1; no clear D gene. Trimming shortened V by 7 bases and J by 0 bases, and 7 bases separated the two germline ends. The germline V gene encodes CDR1 ENHRY and CDR2 SYGVKD. The CDR3 sequence is 13 residues long. Here the CDR3 reads CAITVDSYNEQFF. CDR3 nucleotide sequence: TGTGCCATCACCGTGGACTCCTACAATGAGCAGTTCTTC.

The chain carries TRBV18 and TRBJ2-2; D is uncertain. Germline assignment: CDR1 KGHSH and CDR2 LQKENI. This CDR3 is 14 amino acids long. Between the trimmed V and J ends, which lost 3 bases and 6 bases, there was a span of 11 bases. CDR3 sequence: CASSPAGYSGELFF. In nucleotides, the CDR3 is TGTGCCAGCTCACCGGCCGGCTATTCCGGGGAGCTGTTTTTT.

For the CDR3, the DNA is TGCGCCAGCACCAAGGACGGGGGATCTGGGGCCAACGTCCTGACTTTC. It is translated as CASTKDGGSGANVLTF. The rearrangement joins TRBV5-1 to TRBJ2-6, with TRBD2 as a possible D gene (6 bases). Germline V gene data show CDR1 as SGHRS and CDR2 as YFSETQ. The CDR3 totals 16 residues. The V end was cut by 6 bases, the J end by 1 base, with 14 bases between.

This chain uses TRBV12-3 or TRBV12-4 with TRBJ1-2, with no clear D. This CDR3 is 14 amino acids long. The germline V and J ends were trimmed by 5 bases and 3 bases, with 13 bases remaining between them. The CDR3 sequence is CASSLSEGDYGYTF. In DNA, the CDR3 is TGTGCCAGCAGTCTTTCTGAGGGCGACTATGGCTACACCTTC.

The chain employs TRBV27 and TRBJ1-5; tentatively, D is TRBD1 (6 bases). The V end lost 2 bases, the J end lost 2 bases, and 10 bases lay between the germline ends. Germline V gene lookup returns CDR1 MNHEY and CDR2 SMNVEV (reference sequence). This CDR3 has 15 amino acids. The CDR3 region has the DNA TGTGCCAGCAGTTTAAACGGACAGCGCAATCAGCCCCAGCATTTT. It specifies CASSLNGQRNQPQHF.